This T cell receptor (beta chain) was obtained from a study of T cell responses to AZD1222 COVID-19 vaccine. Study-level findings and limits: Spike-specific TCR depth and breadth grew after two AZD1222 doses.

Combined were second doses at about 4 or about 12 weeks. TCRdb keeps only in-frame clones here, not all; method: immunoSEQ multiplex PCR. The sample lists 150,000 or so clones; roughly 90% were seen once. Concerning this clone itself: Its antigen is currently unknown.

The ends lost 3 bases at V and 0 bases at J; junction bases unmatched: 13. The CDR3 totals 19 residues. From germline, CDR1 is SGDLS and CDR2 YYNGEE. The sequence came from an adult who received the AZD1222 COVID-19 vaccine. The sequencing used peripheral blood, collected 28 days after the second AZD1222 dose. V gene TRBV9 combines with J gene TRBJ1-1; 11 bases fit TRBD1. CDR3 sequence reads: CASSARFLDRGLMNTEAFF. The CDR3 DNA sequence: TGTGCCAGCAGCGCCCGCTTTTTGGACAGGGGGCTCATGAACACTGAAGCTTTCTTT.